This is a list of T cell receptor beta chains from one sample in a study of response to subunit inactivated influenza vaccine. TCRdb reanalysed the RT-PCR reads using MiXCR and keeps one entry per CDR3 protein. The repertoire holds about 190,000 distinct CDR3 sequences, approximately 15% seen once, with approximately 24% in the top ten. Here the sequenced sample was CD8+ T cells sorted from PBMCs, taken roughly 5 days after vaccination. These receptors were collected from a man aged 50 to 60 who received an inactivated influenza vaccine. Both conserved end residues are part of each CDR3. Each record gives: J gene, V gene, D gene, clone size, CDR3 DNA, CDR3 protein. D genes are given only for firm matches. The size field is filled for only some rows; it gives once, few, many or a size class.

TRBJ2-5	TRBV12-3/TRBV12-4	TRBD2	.	TGTGCCAGCAGCCCCCGGGGGGGCGGAGAGACCCAGTACTTC	CASSPRGGGETQYF
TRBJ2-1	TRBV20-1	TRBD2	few	TGCAGTGCGATCCCGGGACTAGCGGGGGGAAAAGATTTCTTC	CSAIPGLAGGKDFF
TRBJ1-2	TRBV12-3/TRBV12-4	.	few	TGTGCCAGCAGTTCGGGGGGCGGCCACTATGGCTACACCTTC	CASSSGGGHYGYTF
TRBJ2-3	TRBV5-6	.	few	TGTGCCAGCAGCCCCCCGACGGCAGATACGCAGTATTTT	CASSPPTADTQYF
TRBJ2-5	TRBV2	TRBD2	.	TGTGCCAACTCAGCGGGGGGTCAAGAGACCCAGTACTTC	CANSAGGQETQYF
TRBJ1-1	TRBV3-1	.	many	TGTGCCAGCAGCCCCTCCTTTAACACTGAAGCTTTCTTT	CASSPSFNTEAFF
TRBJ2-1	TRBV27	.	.	TGTGCCAGCAGTTTAGGGGTCGCCTCCTACAATGAGCAGTTCTTC	CASSLGVASYNEQFF
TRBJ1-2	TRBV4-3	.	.	TGCGCCAGCAGCCAAGATCGGGGAGCATATGGCTACACCTTC	CASSQDRGAYGYTF
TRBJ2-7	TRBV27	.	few	TGTGCCAGCAGTTTATCTCGCGGGGCCGAGCAGTACTTC	CASSLSRGAEQYF
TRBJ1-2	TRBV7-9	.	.	TGTGCCAGCAGCTCGGGTGGGCAGTTCTATGGCTACACCTTC	CASSSGGQFYGYTF
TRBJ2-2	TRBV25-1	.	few	TGTGCCAGCAGTGAAGGGGAAGGGTTCGGTTTGGTTCGTGACACCGGGGAGCTGTTTTTT	CASSEGEGFGLVRDTGELFF
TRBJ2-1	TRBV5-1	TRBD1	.	TGCGCCAGCAGCCCGACAGGGGGCATCTACAATGAGCAGTTCTTC	CASSPTGGIYNEQFF
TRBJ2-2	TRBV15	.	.	TGTGCCACCAGCTTTGGGGGAACCGGGGAGCTGTTTTTT	CATSFGGTGELFF
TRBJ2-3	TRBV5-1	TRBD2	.	TGCGCCAGCCGAGACGCGGGGGGAAGCACAGATACGCAGTATTTT	CASRDAGGSTDTQYF
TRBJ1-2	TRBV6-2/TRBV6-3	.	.	TGTGCCAGCGGAACCCAGGGGCTTTTCTATGGCTACACCTTC	CASGTQGLFYGYTF
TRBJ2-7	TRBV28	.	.	TGTGCCAGCAGTGAACCCCGGGACTACGAGCAGTACTTC	CASSEPRDYEQYF
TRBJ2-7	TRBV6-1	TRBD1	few	TGTGCCAGCTCGGACAGGGGGCTTGTCGACGAGCAGTACTTC	CASSDRGLVDEQYF
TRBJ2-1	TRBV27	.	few	TGTGCCAGCAGTTATCCAGGGAAAGAGCAGTTCTTC	CASSYPGKEQFF
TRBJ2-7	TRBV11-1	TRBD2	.	TGTGCCAGCAGCTTAGGGGTAACGCACTTCCTAGCGGGGGGGTCCACCTACGAGCAGTACTTC	CASSLGVTHFLAGGSTYEQYF
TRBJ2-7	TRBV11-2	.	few	TGTGCCAGCAGCTCCAGATACGGTTACGAGCAGTACTTC	CASSSRYGYEQYF
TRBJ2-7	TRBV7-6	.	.	TGTGCCAGCAGCTTAGACGTACTCGCCTACGAGCAGTACTTC	CASSLDVLAYEQYF
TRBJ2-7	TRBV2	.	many	TGTGCCAGCAATGAAGTCGGGGAGGCGTACGAGCAGTACTTC	CASNEVGEAYEQYF
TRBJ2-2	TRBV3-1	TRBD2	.	TGTGCCAGCAGCCGGACTAGCGGGGCAGGATACACCGGGGAGCTGTTTTTT	CASSRTSGAGYTGELFF
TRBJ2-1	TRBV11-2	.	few	TGTGCCAGCAGCGAGAACTTGGGTTACAATGAGCAGTTCTTC	CASSENLGYNEQFF
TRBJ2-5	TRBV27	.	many	TGTGCCAGCAGTTTTGTCAGATCTGAGACCCAGTACTTC	CASSFVRSETQYF
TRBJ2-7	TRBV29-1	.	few	TGCAGCGTTGGGGATTACGAGCAGTACTTC	CSVGDYEQYF